This entry lists 9 T cell receptor beta chains sequenced from one sample in a study of blood T cells in healthy people across ages (dated by TCRdb to the mid-2010s). Library generation was performed with 5' RACE. Sequenced using an Illumina HiSeq 2500. The second PCR ran for about 6 to 12 cycles and used a J-beta primer mix along with a sample-barcoded 5' primer. TCRdb reanalyzed the raw reads on its own, using fastp at Q25 for trimming and MiXCR for clone calling, and kept in-frame beta chains. CDR3 protein sequences are deduplicated, and each keeps its most common genes and DNA. Counted in this sample were about 750,000 distinct CDR3 sequences; about 53% of them appeared once. The ten largest clones represent approximately 40% of the sample. What was sequenced was blood. Receptors originate from an elderly man in good health.

This clonotype was recorded a few times. At one end the junction does not follow the germline gene, possibly because of a read error. This chain connects TRBV29-1 to TRBJ2-1; 14 nucleotides line up with TRBD2. CDR1 SQVTM and CDR2 ANQGSEA come from the germline V gene. This CDR3 has 21 residues. CDR3 region: CSVEGGTALTSGRAVYNEQFF. DNA of the CDR3: TGCAGCGTCGAAGGGGGGACAGCTTTGACTAGCGGGAGGGCGGTTTACAATGAGCAGTTCTTC.

CDR3 sequence (DNA): TGTGCCACCAGAACCGGGACAGGGGGCTCTGGGGCCAACGTCCTGACTTTC. Its protein product is CATRTGTGGSGANVLTF. V and J are TRBV6-1 and TRBJ2-6; 11 bases match TRBD1. Germline V gene sequence: CDR1 MNHNS, CDR2 SASEGT. This CDR3 comprises 17 residues. V dropped 10 bases and J dropped 0; count of bases not matched to a gene: 8.

The chain employs TRBV10-3 and TRBJ1-2; 9 bases are shared with TRBD1. The CDR3 extends over 16 amino acids. The germline gives CDR1 ENHRY, CDR2 SYGVKD. After removal of 0 bases from V and 8 bases from J, the junction contained 10 bases not matched to a gene. CDR3 sequence reads: CAISESTGQGEKGYTF. The DNA of the CDR3 is TGTGCCATCAGTGAGTCGACGGGACAGGGAGAAAAGGGCTACACCTTC.

The chain joins TRBV6-1 to TRBJ2-4; 10 positions match TRBD1. Germline CDR1 MNHNS, CDR2 SASEGT. The CDR3 covers 16 residues. V lost 7 bases, J lost 3 bases, and 9 bases stayed unmatched. CDR3 residues: CASTRDRGLSKNIQYF. The CDR3 DNA is TGTGCCAGCACCCGGGACAGGGGATTAAGCAAAAACATTCAGTACTTC.

The CDR3 sequence: CASSGQGVGGYTF. DNA for the CDR3: TGTGCCAGCAGTGGACAGGGGGTTGGGGGCTACACCTTC. The J gene is TRBJ1-2, the V gene TRBV12-3 or TRBV12-4; 10 nucleotides line up with TRBD1. V was clipped by 5 bases and J by 8 bases; unmatched bases: 5. CDR3 length: 13 amino acids.

This chain links TRBV20-1 with TRBJ1-2; D not resolved. Between the trimmed V and J ends, which lost 6 bases and 3 bases, there was a span of 8 bases. This CDR3 contains 11 residues. Germline V gene lookup returns CDR1 DFQATT and CDR2 SNEGSKA (reference sequence). The CDR3 nucleotides are TGCAGTGCCTGGGAGGACTATGGCTACACCTTC. It encodes CSAWEDYGYTF.

This clonotype has more than one count but fewer than ten. The rearrangement links TRBV15 to TRBJ1-2, with D uncertain. This CDR3 comprises 13 residues. CDR1 is LNHNV and CDR2 is YYDKDF in the germline V gene (reference sequence). Trimming removed 5 bases at V and 6 bases at J, with 13 bases between. CDR3 loop: CATSLQAGHGYTF. CDR3 nucleotide sequence: TGTGCCACCAGCCTTCAAGCCGGTCATGGCTACACCTTC.

The CDR3 loop reads CASSGAAGGSSAKNIQYF. The CDR3 DNA sequence: TGTGCCAGCAGTGGAGCAGCGGGAGGGAGTTCGGCCAAAAACATTCAGTACTTC. The gene calls are TRBV2 and TRBJ2-4; 10 nucleotides match TRBD2. This CDR3 comprises 18 residues. Unmatched junction bases numbered 10, after V lost 4 bases and J lost 1 base. The germline gives CDR1 SNHLY, CDR2 FYNNEI.

As concerns this clonotype: At one end, the junction sequence differs from germline, possibly due to a read error. The chain joins TRBV11-2 to TRBJ2-1, with TRBD2 identical over 14 bases. CDR3 size: 18 residues. The germline gives CDR1 SGHAT, CDR2 FQNNGV. CDR3 loop: CASSTPRTSGRHYNEQFF. The CDR3 region has the DNA TGTGCCAGCAGCACCCCCAGGACTAGCGGGAGGCACTACAATGAGCAGTTCTTT.